This T cell receptor beta chain appears in the sequencing data of a study of T cell repertoires in cytomegalovirus infection. Study-level findings and limits: Across the ex vivo response, the dominant clonotypes were HLA-C-restricted CMV-specific TCR beta clonotypes.

This clonotype was counted many times. Antigen unknown. Each CDR3 protein gets one entry after TCRdb re-called the reads with MiXCR. Counted here are around 320,000 distinct CDR3 sequences, around 9.5% occurring once; the ten biggest clones make up 4.3%. The sequencing input was PBMCs. This clonotype was sampled from a human donor in good health (CMV status not recorded). Some clones in this sample may be carry-over from other donors' samples.

The CDR3 loop reads CASSVDQGEKLFF. The CDR3 DNA sequence: TGTGCCAGCAGCGTAGACCAGGGAGAAAAACTGTTTTTT. The chain couples TRBV7-2 to TRBJ1-4, with D possibly matching TRBD1 (5 bases). The germline V and J ends were trimmed by 5 bases and 8 bases, with 12 bases remaining between them. The CDR3 is 13 residues long. Germline CDR1 and CDR2: SGHTA and FQGNSA.